These T cell receptor beta chains were read from a single sample in a study of shared clonotypes between healthy human individuals. The repertoire was sequenced with immunoSEQ multiplex PCR; TCRdb's copy has only in-frame clones and lacks some. This sample has some 2,000,000 clones, with 85% to 95% found just once. Sequencing was carried out using naive CD4+ T cells sorted from blood. Receptors were obtained from a man younger than 35 in good health. The CDR3 runs from the conserved cysteine through the conserved F or W. A D gene is named only where the DNA matches it firmly. Some rows mark clone size as missing; the rest say once, few, many or name a class of expanded clone.

abundance	v_gene	j_gene	d_gene	CDR3nt	CDR3aa
-	TRBV6-1	TRBJ2-5	TRBD1	TGTGCCAGCAGTGAAGCACGGACAGGGCTGCGGACCCAGTACTTC	CASSEARTGLRTQYF
-	TRBV10-3	TRBJ2-7	-	TGTGCCATCAGTGGCGGGGTAGCAGACTACGAGCAGTACTTC	CAISGGVADYEQYF
-	TRBV7-9	TRBJ2-5	-	TGTGCCAGCAGCTTAGGCCCAGGGGGGGAGACCCAGTACTTC	CASSLGPGGETQYF
-	TRBV10-1	TRBJ2-4	-	TGCGCCAGCAGTGCCGGGGGACTGGGACAAAACATTCAGTACTTC	CASSAGGLGQNIQYF
-	TRBV19	TRBJ2-4	-	TGTGCCAGTACCGGGGGCAGGGCCTCCAAAAACATTCAGTACTTC	CASTGGRASKNIQYF
-	TRBV5-1	TRBJ2-7	-	TGCGCCAGCAGCTTGGGGGGTCCAGGCTACGAGCAGTACTTC	CASSLGGPGYEQYF
-	TRBV4-2	TRBJ1-6	TRBD1	TGTGCCAGCAGCCAAGAGAGACAGGGGAACTCACCCCTCCACTTT	CASSQERQGNSPLHF
-	TRBV15	TRBJ2-3	-	TGTGCCACCAGCAGAGAGGGGGGTGATACGCAGTATTTT	CATSREGGDTQYF
-	TRBV12-5	TRBJ2-1	-	TGTGCTAGTGGTTTGGTACTCCAGGACAATGAGCAGTTCTTC	CASGLVLQDNEQFF
-	TRBV5-8	TRBJ2-7	TRBD1	TGTGCCAGCAGCTCCGACAGGGGGAAGCGGGTGGATGAGCAGTACTTC	CASSSDRGKRVDEQYF
-	TRBV4-1	TRBJ1-2	-	TGCGCCAGCAGCCAAGAAAGTACGGGTGTTTTCTATGGCTACACCTTC	CASSQESTGVFYGYTF
-	TRBV4-2	TRBJ2-5	-	TGTGCCAGCAGCCAAGTACCCAGCGGAGAGACCCAGTACTTC	CASSQVPSGETQYF
-	TRBV29-1	TRBJ2-3	-	TGCAGCGTTGATAATTGGGTTGGCGGGAAGAGCACAGATACGCAGTATTTT	CSVDNWVGGKSTDTQYF
-	TRBV28	TRBJ2-7	TRBD1	TGTGCCAGCAGAGACAGGGTAACCTACGAGCAGTACTTC	CASRDRVTYEQYF
once	TRBV2	TRBJ1-2	-	TGTGCCAGCAGGACCGAGGGGGGTCGAGACTATGGCTACACCTTC	CASRTEGGRDYGYTF
-	TRBV12-5	TRBJ2-5	-	TGTGCTAGTGGTTTGGTAGTCTCGAGGGTTGGAGAGACCCAGTACTTC	CASGLVVSRVGETQYF
once	TRBV25-1	TRBJ2-5	TRBD1	TGTGCCAGCAGTGAAGGGGACAGCCAAGAGACCCAGTACTTC	CASSEGDSQETQYF
-	TRBV6-5	TRBJ1-1	-	TGTGCCAGCAGTTACTCTAACAAAGGAGTAACTGAAGCTTTCTTT	CASSYSNKGVTEAFF
-	TRBV5-1	TRBJ2-3	TRBD1	TGCGCCAGCAGCACCGGGACAGGGACAGATACGCAGTATTTT	CASSTGTGTDTQYF
-	TRBV12-5	TRBJ1-2	-	TGTGCTAGTGGTTTAAACTTAAATGGCTACACCTTC	CASGLNLNGYTF
once	TRBV4-1	TRBJ1-2	TRBD1	TGCGCCAGCGGCGGCCCGACAGGGAAAGTGTCTGGCTACACCTTC	CASGGPTGKVSGYTF